Sequencing of this T cell receptor (beta chain) was carried out in a study of T cell changes during pregnancy in multiple sclerosis. Only in-frame clones appear in the TCRdb table, and some are missing; sequencing was by immunoSEQ multiplex PCR. The sample shows about 68,000 clones, under 95% of them seen only once. The CDR3 is 14 residues long. Trimming stripped 4 bases from V and 2 bases from J, with 11 bases between. CDR1 SGHAT and CDR2 FQDESV come from the germline V gene (reference sequence). The gene calls are TRBV11-1 and TRBJ2-5, with D possibly TRBD1 on 5 matching bases. Material: peripheral blood, obtained in the second trimester of pregnancy. The source is a female donor with multiple sclerosis, enrolled in a pregnancy study. CDR3 amino acids: CASSSQGLQETQYF. CDR3 bases: TGTGCCAGCAGCTCGCAGGGTTTACAAGAGACCCAGTACTTC.